This is a list of T cell receptor beta chains from one sample in a study of multiple sclerosis patients with progressive multifocal leukoencephalopathy. Measured with immunoSEQ multiplex PCR; TCRdb has only the in-frame clones, and not every one. The sample carries fewer than 35,000 clones, approximately 91% recorded once. The specimen sequenced was PBMCs. These receptors came from a human donor with multiple sclerosis. Both conserved end residues are part of each CDR3. Fields, in order: J gene, V gene, D gene, clone size, CDR3 protein. The D gene is left open where the match is weak. For some rows the clone size is stated as once, few or many, or as a class when expanded; others skip it.

TRBJ2-1,TRBV15,-,-,CAVGALPDNEQFF
TRBJ2-7,TRBV30,-,-,CAWSLPVSEQYF
TRBJ2-2,TRBV19,-,-,CASSIEAAANTGELFF
TRBJ1-5,TRBV11-2,-,-,CASSLQGASNQPQHF
TRBJ2-7,TRBV5-1,TRBD2,-,CASRSNGRAVNEQYF
TRBJ2-1,TRBV19,-,-,CASSLGGSYNEQFF
TRBJ2-3,TRBV25-1,-,-,CASSEYRELTDTQYF
TRBJ1-1,TRBV20-1,-,-,CSARQGTEAFF
TRBJ2-2,TRBV7-7,-,-,CASGASGELFF
TRBJ2-3,TRBV4-1,TRBD1,-,CASSQDHRGSTDTQYF
TRBJ2-1,TRBV18,TRBD2,-,CASSPGLAGYNEQFF
TRBJ2-7,TRBV12-5,TRBD1,-,CASALDRVGYEQYF
TRBJ2-1,TRBV18,-,-,CASSPRGGSYNEQFF
TRBJ2-7,TRBV2,TRBD2,-,CASSALLAGGPYEQYF
TRBJ1-3,TRBV19,-,once,CASRRQTKGAGNTIYF
TRBJ2-3,TRBV9,-,-,CASGVGGSTDTQYF
TRBJ1-3,TRBV28,-,-,CASSPAPGAEAGNTIYF
TRBJ2-1,TRBV6-4,TRBD2,-,CASSVTSGGNLYNEQFF
TRBJ2-1,TRBV29-1,TRBD2,-,CSVEDWASGNLGQFF
TRBJ2-3,TRBV5-1,TRBD1,-,CASWTGHTGTDTQYF
TRBJ2-5,TRBV14,-,-,CASSHAETQYF
TRBJ2-5,TRBV27,TRBD2,-,CASSSGLAGYAETQYF
TRBJ1-2,TRBV29-1,TRBD1,-,CSVGQALMGYTF
TRBJ2-7,TRBV30,-,-,CAWKYGSYEQYF
TRBJ2-3,TRBV7-6,-,-,CASSLARGVDTQYF